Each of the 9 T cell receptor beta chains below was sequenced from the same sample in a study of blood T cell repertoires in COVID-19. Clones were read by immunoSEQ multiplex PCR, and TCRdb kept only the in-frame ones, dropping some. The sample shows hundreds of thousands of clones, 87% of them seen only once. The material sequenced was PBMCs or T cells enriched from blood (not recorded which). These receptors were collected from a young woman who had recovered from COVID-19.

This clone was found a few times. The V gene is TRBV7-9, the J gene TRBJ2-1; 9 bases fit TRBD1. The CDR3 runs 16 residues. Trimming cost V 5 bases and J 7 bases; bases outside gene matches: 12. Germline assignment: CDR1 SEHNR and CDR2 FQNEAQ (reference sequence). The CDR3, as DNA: TGTGCCAGCAGCACCGGACAGGGGTATCAACGGAATGAGCAGTTCTTC. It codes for CASSTGQGYQRNEQFF.

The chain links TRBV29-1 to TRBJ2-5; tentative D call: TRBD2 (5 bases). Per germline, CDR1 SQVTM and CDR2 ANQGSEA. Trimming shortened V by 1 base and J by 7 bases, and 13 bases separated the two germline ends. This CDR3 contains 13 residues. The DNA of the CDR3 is TGCAGCGTTGAAGTGCGGGCAGAAGGGACCCAGTACTTC. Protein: CSVEVRAEGTQYF.

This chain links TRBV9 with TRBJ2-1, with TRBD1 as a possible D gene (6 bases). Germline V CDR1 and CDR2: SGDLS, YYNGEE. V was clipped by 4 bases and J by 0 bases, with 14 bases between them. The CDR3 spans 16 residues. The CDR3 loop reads CASSPRQVSSYNEQFF. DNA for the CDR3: TGTGCCAGCAGCCCGCGACAGGTCAGCTCCTACAATGAGCAGTTCTTC.

The CDR3 sequence: CASSQGPVGGNTEAFF. The CDR3 nucleotides read TGTGCCAGCAGCCAGGGCCCAGTGGGGGGAAACACTGAAGCTTTCTTT. The chain carries TRBV4-2 and TRBJ1-1, with TRBD1 as a possible D gene (5 bases). The CDR3 runs to 16 residues. The V and J ends lost 3 bases and 2 bases respectively, with 16 bases between them. Germline V lookup: CDR1 LGHNA, CDR2 YNFKEQ.

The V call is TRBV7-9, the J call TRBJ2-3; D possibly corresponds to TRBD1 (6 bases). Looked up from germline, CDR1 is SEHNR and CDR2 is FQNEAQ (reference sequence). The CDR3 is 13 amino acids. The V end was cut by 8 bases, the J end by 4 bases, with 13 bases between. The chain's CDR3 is CASDFRGADTQYF. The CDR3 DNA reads TGTGCCAGCGACTTCAGGGGTGCAGATACGCAGTATTTT. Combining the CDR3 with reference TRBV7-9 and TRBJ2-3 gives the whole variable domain DTGVSQNPRHKITKRGQNVTFRCDPISEHNRLYWYRQTLGQGPEFLTYFQNEAQLEKSRLLSDRFSAERPKGSFSTLEIQRTEQGDSAMYLCASDFRGADTQYFGPGTRLTVL.

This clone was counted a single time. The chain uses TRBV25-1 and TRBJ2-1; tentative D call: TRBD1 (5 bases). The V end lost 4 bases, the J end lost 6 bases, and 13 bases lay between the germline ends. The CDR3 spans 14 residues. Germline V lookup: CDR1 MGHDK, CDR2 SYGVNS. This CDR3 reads CASSVRQPLNEQFF. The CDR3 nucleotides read TGTGCCAGCAGTGTCCGACAGCCCCTCAATGAGCAGTTCTTC.

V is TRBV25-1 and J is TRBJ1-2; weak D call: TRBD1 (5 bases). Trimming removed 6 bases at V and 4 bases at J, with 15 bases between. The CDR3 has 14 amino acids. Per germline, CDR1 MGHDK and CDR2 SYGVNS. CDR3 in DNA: TGTGCCAGCAGCCCAATCGACAGATCCTATGGCTACACCTTC. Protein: CASSPIDRSYGYTF.

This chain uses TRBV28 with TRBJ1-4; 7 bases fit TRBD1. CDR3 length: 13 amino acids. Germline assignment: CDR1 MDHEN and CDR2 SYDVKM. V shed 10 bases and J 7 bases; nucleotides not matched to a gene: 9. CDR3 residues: CATLTGFSEKLFF. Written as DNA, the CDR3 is TGTGCCACCTTGACAGGGTTTAGTGAAAAACTGTTTTTT.

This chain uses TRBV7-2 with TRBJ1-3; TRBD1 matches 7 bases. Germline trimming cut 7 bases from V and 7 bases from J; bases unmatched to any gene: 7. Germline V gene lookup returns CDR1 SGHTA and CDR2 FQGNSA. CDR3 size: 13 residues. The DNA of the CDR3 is TGTGCCAGCACCCGAAACAGGGGCAACACCATATATTTT. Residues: CASTRNRGNTIYF.